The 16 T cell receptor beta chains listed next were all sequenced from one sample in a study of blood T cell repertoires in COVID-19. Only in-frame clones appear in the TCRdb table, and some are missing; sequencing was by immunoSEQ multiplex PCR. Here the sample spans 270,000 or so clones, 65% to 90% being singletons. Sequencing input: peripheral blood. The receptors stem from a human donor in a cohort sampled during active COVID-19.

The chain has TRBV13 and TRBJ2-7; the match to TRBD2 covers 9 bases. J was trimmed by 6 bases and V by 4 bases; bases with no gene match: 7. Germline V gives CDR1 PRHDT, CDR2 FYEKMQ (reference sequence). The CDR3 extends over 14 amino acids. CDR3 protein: CASSSRGRGLEQYF. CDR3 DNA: TGTGCCAGCAGCTCACGCGGGAGGGGCCTCGAGCAGTACTTC.

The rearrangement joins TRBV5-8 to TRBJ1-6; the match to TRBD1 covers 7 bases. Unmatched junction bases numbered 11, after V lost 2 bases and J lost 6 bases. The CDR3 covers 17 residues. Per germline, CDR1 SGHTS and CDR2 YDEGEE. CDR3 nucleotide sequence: TGTGCCAGCAGCTTTCCAACAGGGGCTATCGGTAATTCACCCCTCCACTTT. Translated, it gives CASSFPTGAIGNSPLHF.

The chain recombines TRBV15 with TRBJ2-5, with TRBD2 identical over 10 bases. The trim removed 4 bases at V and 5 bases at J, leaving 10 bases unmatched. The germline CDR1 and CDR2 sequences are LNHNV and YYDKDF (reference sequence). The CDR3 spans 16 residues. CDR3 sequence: CATSTTSGRGWETQYF. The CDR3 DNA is TGTGCCACCAGCACGACTAGCGGGCGAGGGTGGGAGACCCAGTACTTC. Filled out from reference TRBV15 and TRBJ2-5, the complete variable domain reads DAMVIQNPRYQVTQFGKPVTLSCSQTLNHNVMYWYQQKSSQAPKLLFHYYDKDFNNEADTPDNFQSRRPNTSFCFLDIRSPGLGDTAMYLCATSTTSGRGWETQYFGPGTRLLVL.

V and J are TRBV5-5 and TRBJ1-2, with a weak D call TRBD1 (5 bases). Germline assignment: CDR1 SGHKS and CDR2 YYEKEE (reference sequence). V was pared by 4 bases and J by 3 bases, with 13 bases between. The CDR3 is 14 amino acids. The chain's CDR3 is CASSIPGTHYGYTF. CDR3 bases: TGTGCCAGCAGCATACCCGGGACTCACTATGGCTACACCTTC.

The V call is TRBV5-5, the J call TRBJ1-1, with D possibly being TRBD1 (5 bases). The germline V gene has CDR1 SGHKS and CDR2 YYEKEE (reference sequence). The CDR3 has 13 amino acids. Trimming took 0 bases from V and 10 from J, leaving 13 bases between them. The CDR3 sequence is CASSLVREQGAFF. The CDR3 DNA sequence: TGTGCCAGCAGCTTGGTTCGGGAGCAGGGAGCTTTCTTT.

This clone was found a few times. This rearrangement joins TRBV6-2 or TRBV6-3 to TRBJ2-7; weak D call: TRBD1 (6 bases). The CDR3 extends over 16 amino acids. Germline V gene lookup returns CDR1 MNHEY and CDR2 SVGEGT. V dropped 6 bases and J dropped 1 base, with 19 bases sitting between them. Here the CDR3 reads CASSGTYRAMSYEQYF. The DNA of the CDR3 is TGTGCCAGCAGCGGGACGTACAGGGCTATGTCCTACGAGCAGTACTTC.

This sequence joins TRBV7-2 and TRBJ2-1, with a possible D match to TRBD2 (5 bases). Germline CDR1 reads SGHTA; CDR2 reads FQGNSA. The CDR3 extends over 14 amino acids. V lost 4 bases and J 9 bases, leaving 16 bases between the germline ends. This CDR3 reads CASSSRARYAEQFF. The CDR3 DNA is TGTGCCAGCAGCTCGCGGGCAAGGTATGCTGAGCAGTTCTTC.

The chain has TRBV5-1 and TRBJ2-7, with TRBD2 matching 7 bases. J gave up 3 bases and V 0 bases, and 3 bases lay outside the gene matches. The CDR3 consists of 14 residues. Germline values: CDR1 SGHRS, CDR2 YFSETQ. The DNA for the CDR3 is TGCGCCAGCAGCTTGGCGCCTAGCGGCTACGAGCAGTACTTC. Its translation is CASSLAPSGYEQYF.

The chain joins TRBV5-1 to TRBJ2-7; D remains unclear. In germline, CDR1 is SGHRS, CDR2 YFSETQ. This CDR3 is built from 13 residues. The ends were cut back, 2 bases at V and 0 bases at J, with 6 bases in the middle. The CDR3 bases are TGCGCCAGCAGCTTCGACAACTCCTACGAGCAGTACTTC. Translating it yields CASSFDNSYEQYF. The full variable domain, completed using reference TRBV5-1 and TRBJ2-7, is KAGVTQTPRYLIKTRGQQVTLSCSPISGHRSVSWYQQTPGQGLQFLFEYFSETQRNKGNFPGRFSGRQFSNSRSEMNVSTLELGDSALYLCASSFDNSYEQYFGPGTRLTVT.

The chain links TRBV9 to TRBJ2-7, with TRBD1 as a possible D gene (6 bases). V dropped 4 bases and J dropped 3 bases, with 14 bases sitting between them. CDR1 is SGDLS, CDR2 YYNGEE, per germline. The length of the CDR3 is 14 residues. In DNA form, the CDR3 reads TGTGCCAGCAGCCCCCGACAGGTTGACTACGAGCAGTACTTC. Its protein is CASSPRQVDYEQYF.

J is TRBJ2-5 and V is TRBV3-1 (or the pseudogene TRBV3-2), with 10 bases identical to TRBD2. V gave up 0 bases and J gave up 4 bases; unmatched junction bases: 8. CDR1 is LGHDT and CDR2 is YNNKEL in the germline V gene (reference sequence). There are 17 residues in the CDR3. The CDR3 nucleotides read TGTGCCAGCAGCCAAGAATTTTTAGCGGGAGGTCCAGAGACCCAGTACTTC. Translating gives CASSQEFLAGGPETQYF.

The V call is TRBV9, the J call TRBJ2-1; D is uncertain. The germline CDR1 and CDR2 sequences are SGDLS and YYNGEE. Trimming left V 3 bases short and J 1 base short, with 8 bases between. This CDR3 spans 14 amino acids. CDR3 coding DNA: TGTGCCAGCAGCGGAACGAGTTCCTACAATGAGCAGTTCTTC. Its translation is CASSGTSSYNEQFF.

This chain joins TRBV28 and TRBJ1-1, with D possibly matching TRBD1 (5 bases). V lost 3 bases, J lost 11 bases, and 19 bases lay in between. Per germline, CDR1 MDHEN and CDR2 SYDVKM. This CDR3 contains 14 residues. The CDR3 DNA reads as TGTGCCAGCAGTTTGGACCAAGCGGGGCGTGAGGCTTTCTTT. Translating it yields CASSLDQAGREAFF.

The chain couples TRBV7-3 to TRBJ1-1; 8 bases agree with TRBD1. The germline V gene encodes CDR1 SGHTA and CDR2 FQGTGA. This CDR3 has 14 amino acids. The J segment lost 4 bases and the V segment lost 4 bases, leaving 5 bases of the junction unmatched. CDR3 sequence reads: CASSSGQGSTEAFF. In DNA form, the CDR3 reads TGTGCCAGCAGCTCCGGACAGGGCAGCACTGAAGCTTTCTTT.

DNA of the CDR3: TGCAGCGTTGCGAACAGCCAAGAGACCCAGTACTTC. Translating gives CSVANSQETQYF. The chain links TRBV29-1 to TRBJ2-5, with D uncertain. The CDR3 length is 12 residues. Trimming shortened V by 4 bases and J by 1 base, and 7 bases separated the two germline ends. Germline V lookup: CDR1 SQVTM, CDR2 ANQGSEA.

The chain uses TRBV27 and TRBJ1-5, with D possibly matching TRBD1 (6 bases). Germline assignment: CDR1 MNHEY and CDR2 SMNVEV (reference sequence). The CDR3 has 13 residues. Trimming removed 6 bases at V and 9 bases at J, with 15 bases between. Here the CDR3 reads CASRDSGGRPQHF. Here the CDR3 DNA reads TGTGCCAGCAGAGACAGCGGGGGGCGGCCCCAGCATTTT.